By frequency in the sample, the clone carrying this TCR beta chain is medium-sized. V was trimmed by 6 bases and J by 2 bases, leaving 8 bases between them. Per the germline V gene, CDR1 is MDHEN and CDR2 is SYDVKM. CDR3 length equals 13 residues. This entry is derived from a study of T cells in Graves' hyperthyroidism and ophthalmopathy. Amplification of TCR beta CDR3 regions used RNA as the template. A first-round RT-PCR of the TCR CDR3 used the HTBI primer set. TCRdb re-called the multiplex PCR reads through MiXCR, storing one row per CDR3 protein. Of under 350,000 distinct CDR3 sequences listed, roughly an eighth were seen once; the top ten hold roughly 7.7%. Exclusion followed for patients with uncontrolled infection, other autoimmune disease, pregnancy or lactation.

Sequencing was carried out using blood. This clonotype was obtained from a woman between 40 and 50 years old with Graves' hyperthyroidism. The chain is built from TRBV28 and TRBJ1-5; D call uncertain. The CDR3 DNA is TGTGCCAGCAGACCAACCGGCAATCAGCCCCAGCATTTT. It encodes CASRPTGNQPQHF.